This T cell receptor (beta chain) came from a study of blood T cell repertoires in COVID-19. On the study more broadly: Material from acute and convalescent COVID-19 was sourced from the United States, Italy and Spain.

In the original workflow: Using reference gene primer amplification, nucleated cell counts were estimated. The table came from immunoSEQ multiplex PCR; TCRdb's copy has only in-frame clones and leaves some out. The D gene and trimming were derived from the DNA, and the V and J assignments and clone size from that table. The sample shows tens of thousands of clones, more than 65% of them seen only once. The germline CDR1 and CDR2 sequences are GTSNPN and SVGIG (reference sequence). The CDR3 is made up of 12 amino acids. Concerning this clone: One end of the junction is discordant with germline, which a read error may explain.

The receptor was derived from a human donor in a cohort sampled during active COVID-19. The V and J genes are TRBV30 and TRBJ2-7; D perhaps matches TRBD2 (6 bases). What was sequenced was peripheral blood. The CDR3 reads CAWSKAGARGTF. The CDR3 DNA reads TGTGCCTGGAGTAAAGCGGGCGCTCGTGGGACTTTC.